This T cell receptor beta chain was sequenced for a study of blood T cell repertoires in COVID-19. Study-level background: Samples of COVID-19 (acute and convalescent) were obtained from the United States, Italy and Spain. T cells, B-cell-depleted T cells, or PBMCs supplied cDNA or gDNA.

Authors' processing steps: Using reference gene primer amplification, nucleated cell counts were estimated. Measured with immunoSEQ multiplex PCR; TCRdb has only the in-frame clones, and not every one. V and J calls and clone size come straight from that table; D and trimming were deduced from the DNA. The sample has approximately 100,000 clones, more than 80% seen once. Germline loops: CDR1 GTSNPN, CDR2 SVGIG (reference sequence). CDR3 length equals 13 residues. V was trimmed by 2 bases and J by 4 bases, leaving 12 bases between them. The genes are TRBV30 and TRBJ2-7, with a possible D match to TRBD1 (5 bases). The source of this sequence is an elderly woman with acute or convalescent COVID-19. The sequencing sample was made of peripheral blood. The CDR3: CAWSLDRKYEQYF. The CDR3 DNA follows: TGTGCCTGGAGTCTCGACAGAAAGTACGAGCAGTACTTC.